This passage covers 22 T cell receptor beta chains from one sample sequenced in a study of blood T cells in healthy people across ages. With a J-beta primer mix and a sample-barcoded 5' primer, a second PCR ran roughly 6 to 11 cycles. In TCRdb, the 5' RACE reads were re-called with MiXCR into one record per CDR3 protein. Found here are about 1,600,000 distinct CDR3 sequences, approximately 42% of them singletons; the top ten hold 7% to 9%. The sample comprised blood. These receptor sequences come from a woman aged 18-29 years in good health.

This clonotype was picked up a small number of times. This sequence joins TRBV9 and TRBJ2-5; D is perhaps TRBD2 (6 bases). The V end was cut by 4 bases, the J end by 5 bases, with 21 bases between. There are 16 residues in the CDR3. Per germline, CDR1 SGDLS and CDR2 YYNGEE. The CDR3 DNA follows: TGTGCCAGCAGCAGCTCCGGTGGGGGAGGAGGGGAGACCCAGTACTTC. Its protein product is CASSSSGGGGGETQYF.

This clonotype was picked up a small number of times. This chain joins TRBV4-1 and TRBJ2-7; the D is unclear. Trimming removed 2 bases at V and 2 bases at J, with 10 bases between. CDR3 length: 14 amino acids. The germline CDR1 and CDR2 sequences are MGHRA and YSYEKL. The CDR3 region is CASSQLGSTYEQYF. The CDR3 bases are TGCGCCAGCAGCCAACTGGGGTCTACCTACGAGCAGTACTTC.

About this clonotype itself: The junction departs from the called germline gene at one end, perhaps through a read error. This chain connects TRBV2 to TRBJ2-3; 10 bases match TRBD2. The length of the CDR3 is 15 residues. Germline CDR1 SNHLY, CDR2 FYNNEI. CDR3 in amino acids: CAIVPGLARTDTRYF. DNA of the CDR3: TGTGCCATCGTCCCGGGACTAGCGCGCACAGATACGCGGTATTTT.

The chain's CDR3 is CNAGGDRDEQYF. CDR3 DNA: TGCAACGCTGGGGGGGATCGAGACGAGCAGTACTTC. This sequence joins TRBV29-1 and TRBJ2-5, with TRBD2 matching over 7 bases. The J call could be wrong; TRBJ2-7 is a better fit for the DNA end. The CDR3 runs 12 residues. Germline V gene sequence: CDR1 SQVTM, CDR2 ANQGSEA.

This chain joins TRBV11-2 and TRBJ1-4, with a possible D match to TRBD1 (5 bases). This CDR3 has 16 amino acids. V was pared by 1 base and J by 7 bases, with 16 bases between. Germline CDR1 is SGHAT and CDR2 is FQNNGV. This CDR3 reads CASSLGRDGRGEKLFF. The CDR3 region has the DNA TGTGCCAGCAGCTTAGGGCGGGACGGCCGGGGTGAAAAACTGTTTTTT.

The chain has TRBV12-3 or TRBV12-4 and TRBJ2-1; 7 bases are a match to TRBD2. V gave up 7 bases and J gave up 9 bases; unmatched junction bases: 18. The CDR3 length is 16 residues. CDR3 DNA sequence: TGTGCCAGCACCCCCTGGGGGAGGGAGGGTTATGGTGAGCAGTTCTTC. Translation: CASTPWGREGYGEQFF.

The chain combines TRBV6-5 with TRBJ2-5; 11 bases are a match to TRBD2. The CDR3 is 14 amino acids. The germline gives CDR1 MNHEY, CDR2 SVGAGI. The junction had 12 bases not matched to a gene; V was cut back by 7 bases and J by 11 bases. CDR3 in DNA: TGTGCCAGCACCAAGGGGCTAGCGGGGGGAGAGCAGTACTTC. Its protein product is CASTKGLAGGEQYF.

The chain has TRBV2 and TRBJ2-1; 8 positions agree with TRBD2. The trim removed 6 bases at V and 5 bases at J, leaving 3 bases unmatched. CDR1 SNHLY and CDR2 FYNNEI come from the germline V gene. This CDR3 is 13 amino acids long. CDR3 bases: TGTGCCAGCAGAGCGGGGGTAGACAATGAGCAGTTCTTC. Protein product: CASRAGVDNEQFF. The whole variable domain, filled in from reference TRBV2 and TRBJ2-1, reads EPEVTQTPSHQVTQMGQEVILRCVPISNHLYFYWYRQILGQKVEFLVSFYNNEISEKSEIFDDQFSVERPDGSNFTLKIRSTKLEDSAMYFCASRAGVDNEQFFGPGTRLTVL.

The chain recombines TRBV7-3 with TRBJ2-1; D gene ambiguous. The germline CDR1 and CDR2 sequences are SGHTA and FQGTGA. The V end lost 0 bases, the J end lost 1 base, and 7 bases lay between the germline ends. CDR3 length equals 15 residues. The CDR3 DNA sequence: TGTGCCAGCAGCTTAACGTTCAGATCCTACAATGAGCAGTTCTTC. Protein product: CASSLTFRSYNEQFF.

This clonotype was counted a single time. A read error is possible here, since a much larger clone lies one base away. CDR3 loop: CASSSDRGLGWDTQYF. The DNA for the CDR3 is TGTGCCAGCAGCTCAGACCGAGGACTAGGTTGGGATACGCAGTATTTT. This chain uses TRBV7-8 with TRBJ2-3; 7 bases are shared with TRBD2. The V gene end was trimmed by 4 bases and the J gene end by 6 bases; junction bases not matched to a gene: 13. The germline V gene has CDR1 SGHVS and CDR2 FQNEAQ. The CDR3 sequence is 16 residues long.

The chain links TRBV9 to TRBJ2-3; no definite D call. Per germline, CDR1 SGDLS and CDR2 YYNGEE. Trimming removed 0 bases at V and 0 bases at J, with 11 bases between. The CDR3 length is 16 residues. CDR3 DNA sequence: TGTGCCAGCAGCGTAGGAACGTACCTAAGCACAGATACGCAGTATTTT. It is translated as CASSVGTYLSTDTQYF.

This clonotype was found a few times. CDR3 bases: TGTGCCAGCAGCTTAGCCCCTGCGGGGGGGCATCAAGATACGCAGTATTTT. Its protein is CASSLAPAGGHQDTQYF. This chain joins TRBV7-2 and TRBJ2-3, with 9 bases that match TRBD2. Losses at the gene ends were 0 bases for V and 5 bases for J; bases not matched to a gene: 9. The CDR3 runs to 17 residues. Germline V gene data show CDR1 as SGHTA and CDR2 as FQGNSA.

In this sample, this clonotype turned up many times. The CDR3 loop reads CASSLVATGWDEQFF. In DNA, the CDR3 is TGTGCCAGCAGCTTAGTAGCGACAGGGTGGGATGAGCAGTTCTTC. The rearrangement joins TRBV13 to TRBJ2-1; 7 bases map to TRBD1. The CDR3 extends over 15 amino acids. CDR1 is PRHDT and CDR2 is FYEKMQ in the germline V gene (reference sequence). V lost 1 base and J lost 8; bases outside the gene matches: 8. Supplemented by reference TRBV13 and TRBJ2-1, the full variable domain reads AAGVIQSPRHLIKEKRETATLKCYPIPRHDTVYWYQQGPGQDPQFLISFYEKMQSDKGSIPDRFSAQQFSDYHSELNMSSLELGDSALYFCASSLVATGWDEQFFGPGTRLTVL.

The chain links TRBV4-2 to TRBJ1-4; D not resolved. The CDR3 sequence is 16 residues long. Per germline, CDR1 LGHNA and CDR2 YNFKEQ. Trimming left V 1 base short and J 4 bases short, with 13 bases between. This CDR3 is CASSQGAWKDNEKLFF. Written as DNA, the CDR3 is TGTGCCAGCAGCCAAGGAGCGTGGAAAGATAATGAAAAACTGTTTTTT.

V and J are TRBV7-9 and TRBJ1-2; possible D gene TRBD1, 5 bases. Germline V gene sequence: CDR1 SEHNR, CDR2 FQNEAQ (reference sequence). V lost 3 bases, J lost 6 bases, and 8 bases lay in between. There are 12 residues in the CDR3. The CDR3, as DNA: TGTGCCAGCAGCTTGGCGACAGATGGCTACACCTTC. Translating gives CASSLATDGYTF.

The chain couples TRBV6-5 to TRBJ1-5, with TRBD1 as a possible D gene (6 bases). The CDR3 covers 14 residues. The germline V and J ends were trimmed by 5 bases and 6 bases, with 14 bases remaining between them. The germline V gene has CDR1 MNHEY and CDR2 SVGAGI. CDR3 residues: CASSRGALIQPQHF. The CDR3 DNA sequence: TGTGCCAGCAGTCGGGGGGCGCTAATTCAGCCCCAGCATTTT.

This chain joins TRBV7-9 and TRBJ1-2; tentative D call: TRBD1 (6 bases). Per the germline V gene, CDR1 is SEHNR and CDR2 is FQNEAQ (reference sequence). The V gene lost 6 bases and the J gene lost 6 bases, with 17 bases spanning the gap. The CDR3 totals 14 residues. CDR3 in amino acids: CASRYQGPGDGYTF. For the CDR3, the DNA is TGTGCCAGCAGATACCAAGGCCCAGGGGATGGCTACACCTTC.

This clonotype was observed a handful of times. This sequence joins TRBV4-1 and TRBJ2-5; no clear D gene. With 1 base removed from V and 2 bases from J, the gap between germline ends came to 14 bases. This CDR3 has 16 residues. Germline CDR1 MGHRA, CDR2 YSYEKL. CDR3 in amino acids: CASSQGGLRIQETQYF. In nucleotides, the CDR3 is TGCGCCAGCAGCCAAGGGGGATTAAGAATTCAAGAGACCCAGTACTTC.

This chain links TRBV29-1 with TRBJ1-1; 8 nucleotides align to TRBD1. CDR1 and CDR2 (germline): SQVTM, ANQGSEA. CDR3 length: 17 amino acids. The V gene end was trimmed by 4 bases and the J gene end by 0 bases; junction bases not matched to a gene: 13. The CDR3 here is CSVGAPTGDQLNTEAFF. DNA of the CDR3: TGCAGCGTTGGGGCCCCGACAGGGGATCAGTTGAACACTGAAGCTTTCTTT.

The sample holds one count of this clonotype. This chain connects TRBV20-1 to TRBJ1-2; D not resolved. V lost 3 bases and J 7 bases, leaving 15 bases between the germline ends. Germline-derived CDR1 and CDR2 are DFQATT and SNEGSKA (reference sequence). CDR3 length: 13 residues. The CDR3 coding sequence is TGCAGTGCTAGGGTCGTCGGAAAGGGTGGCTACACCTTC. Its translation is CSARVVGKGGYTF.

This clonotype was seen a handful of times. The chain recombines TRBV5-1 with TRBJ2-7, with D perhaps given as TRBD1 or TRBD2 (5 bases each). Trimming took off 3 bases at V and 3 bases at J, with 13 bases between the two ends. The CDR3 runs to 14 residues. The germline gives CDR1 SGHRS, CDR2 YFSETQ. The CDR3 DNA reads TGCGCCAGCAGCTATGGAGGCCAGGGCTACGAGCAGTACTTC. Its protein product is CASSYGGQGYEQYF.

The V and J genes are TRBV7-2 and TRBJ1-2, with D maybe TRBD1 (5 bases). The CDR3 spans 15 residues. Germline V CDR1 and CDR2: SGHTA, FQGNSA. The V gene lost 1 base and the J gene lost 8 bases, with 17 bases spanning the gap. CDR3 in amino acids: CASSLGLTAAGGYTF. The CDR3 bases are TGTGCCAGCAGCTTAGGCTTGACAGCTGCCGGGGGCTACACCTTC. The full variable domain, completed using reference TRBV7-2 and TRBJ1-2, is GAGVSQSPSNKVTEKGKDVELRCDPISGHTALYWYRQSLGQGLEFLIYFQGNSAPDKSGLPSDRFSAERTGGSVSTLTIQRTQQEDSAVYLCASSLGLTAAGGYTFGSGTRLTVV.